These 11 T cell receptor beta chains were all obtained from the same sample, sequenced in a study of cytomegalovirus exposure and HLA in healthy donors. PCR employed 60 Vbeta and 13 Jbeta primers. Here immunoSEQ multiplex PCR was the method, and the copy in TCRdb shows in-frame clones only, minus some. The profile shows about 200,000 clones, about four fifths of them singletons. Sequencing was performed on PBMCs. These receptor sequences come from a boy younger than 10 in good health and CMV-seronegative.

This clone turned up a few times. The chain has TRBV4-3 and TRBJ2-2, with a tentative D call TRBD2 (6 bases). The germline gives CDR1 LGHNA, CDR2 YSLEER. The CDR3 covers 14 residues. V dropped 0 bases and J dropped 6 bases, with 8 bases sitting between them. The CDR3 here is CASSQDRGSGELFF. In nucleotides, the CDR3 is TGCGCCAGCAGCCAAGATCGGGGGTCCGGGGAGCTGTTTTTT.

The V gene is TRBV9, the J gene TRBJ2-5; D is perhaps TRBD2 (5 bases). This CDR3 has 13 amino acids. Trimming shortened V by 4 bases and J by 5 bases, and 12 bases separated the two germline ends. The germline V gene has CDR1 SGDLS and CDR2 YYNGEE. CDR3 coding DNA: TGTGCCAGCAGCATCGGGGTGCAGGAGACCCAGTACTTC. Protein sequence: CASSIGVQETQYF.

On this clone: At one boundary the junction diverges from the germline segment, which might be a read error. V usage is TRBV4-2 and J usage is TRBJ2-7; TRBD2 matches at 11 bases. The length of the CDR3 is 15 residues. The V gene's germline CDR1 is LGHNA and CDR2 YNFKEQ. The CDR3 reads CASSQDSGGVYEQYF. The CDR3 DNA follows: TGTGCCAGCAGTCAAGATAGCGGGGGGGTCTACGAGCAGTACTTC.

Points on this clone: One end of the junction does not line up with germline, which may come from a read error. The V gene is TRBV29-1, the J gene TRBJ1-1; tentative D call: TRBD1 (5 bases). This CDR3 is built from 15 residues. Germline V CDR1 and CDR2: SQVTM, ANQGSEA. CDR3 sequence: CSIETPPWGDTEAFF. DNA for the CDR3: TGCAGCATTGAAACCCCCCCCTGGGGGGACACTGAAGCTTTCTTT.

The chain recombines TRBV4-3 with TRBJ1-1, with 9 nucleotides matching TRBD1. CDR1 is LGHNA and CDR2 is YSLEER in the germline V gene. J gave up 4 bases and V 8 bases, and 8 bases lay outside the gene matches. The CDR3 extends over 14 amino acids. The CDR3 sequence: CASSGTGSLTEAFF. Written as DNA, the CDR3 is TGCGCCAGCTCCGGGACAGGGAGCCTCACTGAAGCTTTCTTT.

The chain joins TRBV7-2 to TRBJ1-4, with 8 bases identical to TRBD1. Germline V gene data show CDR1 as SGHTA and CDR2 as FQGNSA. This CDR3 is 15 amino acids long. With V trimmed by 0 bases and J by 8 bases, 5 bases remained unmatched. The DNA of the CDR3 is TGTGCCAGCAGCTTAGCGCACGGACAGGGAGAAAAACTGTTTTTT. Its translation is CASSLAHGQGEKLFF.

This clone appeared a single time. J is TRBJ1-1 and V is TRBV30, with 7 bases lining up with TRBD1. The ends lost 2 bases at V and 6 bases at J; junction bases unmatched: 9. This CDR3 region has 14 residues. The germline gives CDR1 GTSNPN, CDR2 SVGIG (reference sequence). CDR3 coding DNA: TGTGCCTGGAGTCTCCGACAGGGCTTACCTGAAGCTTTCTTT. It translates to CAWSLRQGLPEAFF.

The sample holds a few counts of this clone. This chain uses TRBV27 with TRBJ2-3; perhaps TRBD2 as D (5 bases). The germline gives CDR1 MNHEY, CDR2 SMNVEV (reference sequence). This CDR3 region has 12 residues. The ends were cut back, 10 bases at V and 6 bases at J, with 14 bases in the middle. The CDR3 coding sequence is TGTGCCACCGGGTTTGGCGGGGATACGCAGTATTTT. This gives the protein CATGFGGDTQYF.

The rearrangement links TRBV9 to TRBJ2-3; TRBD2 matches 15 bases. J gave up 3 bases and V 3 bases, and 8 bases lay outside the gene matches. The CDR3 runs to 18 residues. From germline, CDR1 is SGDLS and CDR2 YYNGEE. CDR3 in amino acids: CASSAGTSGGTATDTQYF. DNA for the CDR3: TGTGCCAGCAGCGCCGGGACTAGCGGGGGGACAGCTACAGATACGCAGTATTTT. The entire variable domain, with the rest obtained from reference TRBV9 and TRBJ2-3, is as follows: DSGVTQTPKHLITATGQRVTLRCSPRSGDLSVYWYQQSLDQGLQFLIQYYNGEERAKGNILERFSAQQFPDLHSELNLSSLELGDSALYFCASSAGTSGGTATDTQYFGPGTRLTVL.

The V call is TRBV6-1, the J call TRBJ2-7; perhaps TRBD1 as D (6 bases). Germline V lookup: CDR1 MNHNS, CDR2 SASEGT. This CDR3 has 14 amino acids. The V end was cut by 0 bases, the J end by 3 bases, with 9 bases between. CDR3 bases: TGTGCCAGCAGTGAAGCCAGGGGCCTCTACGAGCAGTACTTC. Protein product: CASSEARGLYEQYF.

V and J are TRBV7-2 and TRBJ2-3; the match to TRBD2 covers 7 bases. This CDR3 spans 13 amino acids. The J segment lost 8 bases and the V segment lost 5 bases, leaving 7 bases of the junction unmatched. Germline values: CDR1 SGHTA, CDR2 FQGNSA. The chain's CDR3 is CASSPREDGTQYF. The CDR3 bases are TGTGCCAGCAGCCCACGGGAGGATGGTACGCAGTATTTT.